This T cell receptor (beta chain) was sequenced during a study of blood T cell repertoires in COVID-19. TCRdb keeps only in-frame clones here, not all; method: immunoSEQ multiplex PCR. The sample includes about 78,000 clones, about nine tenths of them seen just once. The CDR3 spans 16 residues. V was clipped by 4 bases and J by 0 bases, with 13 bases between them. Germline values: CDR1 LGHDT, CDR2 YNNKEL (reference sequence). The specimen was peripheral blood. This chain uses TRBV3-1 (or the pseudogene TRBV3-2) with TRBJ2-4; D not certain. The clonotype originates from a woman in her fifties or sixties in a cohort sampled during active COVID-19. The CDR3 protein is CASSLRGSLAKNIQYF. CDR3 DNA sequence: TGTGCCAGCAGCCTAAGAGGTTCTCTAGCCAAAAACATTCAGTACTTC.